These 11 T cell receptor beta chains came from one sample sequenced in a study of identical twins. TCRdb re-analysed the 5' RACE reads in MiXCR, keeping a single row per CDR3 protein. The table lists around 290,000 distinct CDR3 sequences, around 9.7% of them singletons. These data are also associated with another study on yellow fever vaccine responses in identical twins.

Sequencing was done on a sample of CD8+ T cells sorted from blood. The receptors come from a woman aged 18-29 years in good health.

The V and J genes are TRBV6-2 or TRBV6-3 and TRBJ2-7; 8 nucleotides align to TRBD2. There are 15 residues in the CDR3. V trimming: 4 bases; J trimming: 4 bases; junction bases outside the gene matches: 9. The V gene's germline CDR1 is MNHEY and CDR2 SVGEGT. CDR3 bases: TGTGCCAGCAGTTCTCCACTAGCGGAATTATACGAGCAGTACTTC. Its protein is CASSSPLAELYEQYF.

This clonotype was counted many times. J is TRBJ2-1 and V is TRBV10-3, with TRBD2 matching over 8 bases. The CDR3 loop spans 15 amino acids. Looked up from germline, CDR1 is ENHRY and CDR2 is SYGVKD. V shed 2 bases, J shed 9 bases, and the junction held 9 bases outside the gene matches. This chain's CDR3 is CAISELAGGDVEQFF. The CDR3 DNA is TGTGCCATCAGTGAGCTTGCGGGGGGAGATGTTGAGCAGTTCTTC.

The V and J genes are TRBV11-2 and TRBJ2-7; a weak D match, TRBD2 (5 bases). Per germline, CDR1 SGHAT and CDR2 FQNNGV. The CDR3 sequence is 14 residues long. V gave up 3 bases and J gave up 1 base, with 10 bases separating them. The CDR3 DNA reads as TGTGCCAGCAGCTTCGGCGGACTTTCCTACGAGCAGTACTTC. Its protein product is CASSFGGLSYEQYF.

This clonotype was observed a few times. The rearrangement joins TRBV9 to TRBJ2-1; D is uncertain. This CDR3 is built from 16 residues. Germline-derived CDR1 and CDR2 are SGDLS and YYNGEE. Trimming cost V 0 bases and J 4 bases, with 14 bases left between them. As DNA, the CDR3 is TGTGCCAGCAGCGTAGTTGGTCTAGTACCTTACAATGAGCAGTTCTTC. Its protein product is CASSVVGLVPYNEQFF.

Details on this clonotype: A much bigger clone sits one base away, suggesting this may be a read error. The rearrangement links TRBV3-1 to TRBJ2-7; D remains ambiguous. Germline assignment: CDR1 LGHDT and CDR2 YNNKEL (reference sequence). This CDR3 spans 13 amino acids. The CDR3 loop reads CASSLRIYYEQNF. The CDR3 DNA sequence: TGTGCCAGCAGCCTGAGAATTTACTACGAGCAGAACTTC.

This clonotype was observed a single time. J is TRBJ2-2 and V is TRBV7-3; 7 nucleotides agree with TRBD1. Germline V gene lookup returns CDR1 SGHTA and CDR2 FQGTGA. The V segment lost 3 bases and the J segment 2 bases; nucleotides outside the gene matches: 6. The CDR3 extends over 16 amino acids. For the CDR3, the DNA is TGTGCCAGCAGCTTGGCAGGGGGTTTTAACACCGGGGAGCTGTTTTTT. Translated, it gives CASSLAGGFNTGELFF.

The chain couples TRBV5-1 to TRBJ1-1; maybe TRBD1 (6 bases). There are 15 residues in the CDR3. From germline, CDR1 is SGHRS and CDR2 YFSETQ. Trimming took off 1 base at V and 2 bases at J, with 12 bases between the two ends. CDR3 in DNA: TGCGCCAGCAGCTTGACCGGGACACCTAACACTGAAGCTTTCTTT. It is translated as CASSLTGTPNTEAFF.

This clonotype was recorded at least ten times. The chain joins TRBV28 to TRBJ1-1; D remains unclear. Looked up from germline, CDR1 is MDHEN and CDR2 is SYDVKM. V was trimmed by 2 bases and J by 5 bases, leaving 3 bases between them. The CDR3 has 11 residues. Here the CDR3 DNA reads TGTGCCAGCAGTTTAATAACTGAAGCTTTCTTT. The encoded protein is CASSLITEAFF.

In this sample, this clonotype turned up many times. J is TRBJ2-3 and V is TRBV7-9; no clear D gene. Per germline, CDR1 SEHNR and CDR2 FQNEAQ (reference sequence). V was clipped by 5 bases and J by 1 base, with 13 bases between them. The CDR3 loop spans 15 amino acids. In DNA form, the CDR3 reads TGTGCCAGCAGCCCTCGAGGTCCCCGCACAGATACGCAGTATTTT. Protein sequence: CASSPRGPRTDTQYF.

Comment on this clonotype: A single base separates this from a much larger clone, so it may be a read error. This rearrangement joins TRBV12-3 or TRBV12-4 to TRBJ2-2; D gene unclear. This CDR3 contains 11 residues. Trimming shortened V by 4 bases and J by 8 bases, and 5 bases separated the two germline ends. The CDR3 DNA follows: TGTGCCAGCAGTTACGAGGGGGAGCTGTTTTTT. Its translation: CASSYEGELFF.

In this sample, this clonotype turned up many times. The junction and the germline gene differ at one end; a read error may be behind it. The chain is built from TRBV7-7 and TRBJ2-2; the match to TRBD2 covers 9 bases. This CDR3 is built from 15 residues. Per the germline V gene, CDR1 is SSHAT and CDR2 is FNYEAQ (reference sequence). In nucleotides, the CDR3 is TGTGCTAGCAGCTTCAGCGGGAGGAGTGGCGGGGAGCTGTTTTTT. Protein: CASSFSGRSGGELFF.